This T cell receptor beta chain was identified during a study of blood T cells in healthy people across ages. About the research overall: When template switching was applied, about one barcoded beta molecule was captured per two T cells.

The CDR3 spans 15 residues. Germline lookup yields CDR1 SGDLS and CDR2 YYNGEE. This clonotype was counted between two and nine times. The junction shows a germline mismatch at one end, possibly a read error. Together with a sample-barcoded 5' primer, a J-beta primer mix was included in a second PCR lasting roughly 7 to 11 cycles. Every cDNA molecule carried a tag from a template-switch adaptor bearing 12 random nucleotides. Using its own MiXCR run on the 5' RACE reads, TCRdb lists one record per CDR3 protein. This table has around 820,000 distinct CDR3 sequences, roughly 25% appearing once. Another study also made use of these data, one on T cells of mothers and their children. Turning to that study: Samples came from a few healthy Caucasian mothers and their six children.

Material for sequencing was blood. The receptor comes from a boy between 10 and 17 years old in good health. The chain recombines TRBV9 with TRBJ2-6; a possible D gene is TRBD1 (5 bases). This CDR3 reads CASSVLSSGADVLTF. For the CDR3, the DNA is TGTGCCAGCAGCGTCCTCAGCTCTGGGGCCGACGTCCTGACTTTC.